Listed below are T cell receptor beta chains from one sample, sequenced in a study of neoadjuvant anti-PD-1 for oral cavity cancer. The data were produced by immunoSEQ multiplex PCR, yet TCRdb's version contains in-frame clones alone and is incomplete. This sample has 55,000 to 75,000 clones; less than 90% occur once, and the top ten carry 2.5% to 3%. Sequencing was performed on PBMCs, taken after nivolumab (anti-PD-1) treatment. These receptors all stem from a person between 40 and 80 years old with oral cavity squamous cell carcinoma. CDR3s include the opening cysteine and the closing phenylalanine or tryptophan. D genes are given only for firm matches.

J gene,D gene,V gene,CDR3 protein,CDR3 DNA
TRBJ1-3,-,TRBV19,CASSYLRGTGNTIYF,TGTGCCAGTAGTTACCTGAGGGGGACTGGAAACACCATATATTTT
TRBJ2-5,TRBD2,TRBV7-9,CASSLASGRVETQYF,TGTGCCAGCAGCTTAGCTAGCGGGAGGGTTGAGACCCAGTACTTC
TRBJ1-1,-,TRBV30,CAWSVGQGTEAFF,TGTGCCTGGAGTGTCGGGCAGGGCACTGAAGCTTTCTTT
TRBJ1-2,TRBD1,TRBV4-1,CASSHKTLGDRASNYGYTF,TGCGCCAGCAGCCACAAGACGTTAGGGGACAGGGCGTCTAACTATGGCTACACCTTC
TRBJ2-7,TRBD2,TRBV4-1,CASSQGTSGSFREQYF,TGCGCCAGCAGCCAAGGGACTAGCGGGAGTTTTCGCGAGCAGTACTTC
TRBJ1-1,-,TRBV2,CASNYRRENTEAFF,TGTGCCAGCAACTACAGACGGGAGAACACTGAAGCTTTCTTT
TRBJ2-7,-,TRBV7-9,CASSLRGYEQYF,TGTGCCAGCAGCTTAAGGGGGTACGAGCAGTACTTC
TRBJ2-1,TRBD1,TRBV29-1,CSVDRAYNEQFF,TGCAGCGTCGACAGGGCCTACAATGAGCAGTTCTTC
TRBJ2-2,-,TRBV6-1,CASSGRRGNTGELFF,TGTGCCAGCAGTGGCAGGAGGGGGAACACCGGGGAGCTGTTTTTT
TRBJ2-7,TRBD2,TRBV6-5,CASSRGTSGSYEQYF,TGTGCCAGCAGTAGAGGGACTAGCGGGAGCTACGAGCAGTACTTC
TRBJ1-1,-,TRBV2,CASSEDYPTNTEAFF,TGTGCCAGCAGTGAGGACTATCCTACCAACACTGAAGCTTTCTTT